A selection of T cell receptor beta chains follows, all from one sample in a study of cytomegalovirus exposure and HLA in healthy donors. The assay was immunoSEQ multiplex PCR, and TCRdb's table has in-frame clones only and misses some. Here the sample spans about 160,000 clones, 75% to 80% being singletons. Specimen: PBMCs. These receptors were taken from a woman in her fifties or sixties in good health and CMV-seropositive. CDR3s include the opening cysteine and the closing phenylalanine or tryptophan. A D gene is named only where the DNA matches it firmly. Size tells how often a clone was seen (once, few, many) or the class of an expanded clone, and some rows leave it out.

NA | few | TRBJ1-1 | TRBV2 | CASNGVVSGVTEAFF | TGTGCCAGCAACGGAGTAGTATCAGGGGTGACTGAAGCTTTCTTT
TRBD1 | few | TRBJ2-5 | TRBV7-9 | CASSLGTAKETQYF | TGTGCCAGCAGCTTGGGGACAGCCAAAGAGACCCAGTACTTC
TRBD2 | NA | TRBJ2-3 | TRBV13 | CASSTRTSLVSPDTQYF | TGTGCCAGCAGCACCCGGACTAGTTTGGTTTCGCCAGATACGCAGTATTTT
NA | NA | TRBJ1-5 | TRBV7-3 | CASSPGWGQPQHF | TGTGCCAGCAGCCCAGGGTGGGGTCAGCCCCAGCATTTT
TRBD1 | NA | TRBJ1-1 | TRBV4-2 | CASSLETGPHTEAFF | TGTGCCAGCAGCCTTGAGACAGGGCCGCACACTGAAGCTTTCTTT
TRBD2 | NA | TRBJ2-5 | TRBV6-5 | CASSYSSGEETQYF | TGTGCCAGCAGTTACTCGAGCGGGGAAGAGACCCAGTACTTC
NA | NA | TRBJ1-1 | TRBV2 | CASRGTNTEAFF | TGTGCCTCGCGCGGCACGAACACTGAAGCTTTCTTT
NA | NA | TRBJ2-7 | TRBV29-1 | CSVLQRGGYEQYF | TGCAGCGTTCTACAAAGGGGGGGCTACGAGCAGTACTTC
TRBD2 | NA | TRBJ2-2 | TRBV19 | CASSTPSGGNTGELFF | TGTGCCAGTAGTACCCCCAGCGGGGGGAACACCGGGGAGCTGTTTTTT
TRBD1 | NA | TRBJ1-3 | TRBV7-9 | CASSFRGTGSGNTIYF | TGTGCCAGCAGCTTTCGGGGGACAGGATCTGGAAACACCATATATTTT
NA | NA | TRBJ1-2 | TRBV5-4 | CASSLATLTAYGYTF | TGTGCCAGCAGCTTGGCCACCTTGACAGCCTATGGCTACACCTTC
NA | NA | TRBJ2-2 | TRBV7-2 | CASSLALDRNTGELFF | TGTGCCAGCAGCTTAGCGCTGGACAGGAACACCGGGGAGCTGTTTTTT
NA | NA | TRBJ1-1 | TRBV25-1 | CASSEYFPVNTEAFF | TGTGCCAGCAGTGAATATTTCCCAGTGAACACTGAAGCTTTCTTT
NA | few | TRBJ1-6 | TRBV7-2 | CASSPVPVAQGNSPLHF | TGTGCCAGCAGCCCCGTGCCGGTGGCCCAGGGTAATTCACCCCTCCACTTT
NA | NA | TRBJ2-1 | TRBV7-9 | CASSLLGHRVDEQFF | TGTGCCAGCAGCTTATTGGGACACCGGGTGGATGAGCAGTTCTTC
NA | few | TRBJ1-5 | TRBV6-6 | CASTDRSEKPQHF | TGTGCCAGCACCGACAGGTCGGAGAAGCCCCAGCATTTT
TRBD1 | NA | TRBJ2-5 | TRBV2 | CASSGTGTLETQYF | TGTGCCAGCAGCGGGACAGGGACTCTCGAGACCCAGTACTTC